These 3 T cell receptor beta chains were sequenced from one sample in a study of blood T cell repertoires in COVID-19. Sequencing used immunoSEQ multiplex PCR; TCRdb keeps in-frame clones, though not all of them. The sample has approximately 400,000 clones; 88% are singletons. Source material: PBMCs or T cells enriched from blood (not recorded which). These receptors were collected from a woman between 18 and 29 years old who had recovered from COVID-19.

The V call is TRBV27, the J call TRBJ2-7; TRBD1 matches at 9 bases. Germline CDR1 is MNHEY and CDR2 is SMNVEV (reference sequence). V lost 5 bases and J lost 6; bases outside the gene matches: 11. CDR3 size: 15 residues. The CDR3 DNA follows: TGTGCCAGCAGTCCCGGGACAGGGATGTTGAGCGAGCAGTACTTC. Residues: CASSPGTGMLSEQYF.

This chain links TRBV29-1 with TRBJ2-3; 7 bases match TRBD1. J lost 2 bases, V lost 6 bases, and 5 bases had no gene match. Germline V CDR1 and CDR2: SQVTM, ANQGSEA. The CDR3 loop spans 13 amino acids. CDR3 loop: CSVRQGPTDTQYF. The CDR3 DNA reads as TGCAGCGTCCGACAGGGACCCACAGATACGCAGTATTTT.

This chain joins TRBV28 and TRBJ2-1, with 9 nucleotides matching TRBD2. Trimming cost V 8 bases and J 11 bases; bases outside gene matches: 7. Germline assignment: CDR1 MDHEN and CDR2 SYDVKM. This CDR3 region has 12 residues. The CDR3: CASGLAGTKQFF. The CDR3 region has the DNA TGTGCCAGCGGTCTAGCGGGGACAAAGCAGTTCTTC.